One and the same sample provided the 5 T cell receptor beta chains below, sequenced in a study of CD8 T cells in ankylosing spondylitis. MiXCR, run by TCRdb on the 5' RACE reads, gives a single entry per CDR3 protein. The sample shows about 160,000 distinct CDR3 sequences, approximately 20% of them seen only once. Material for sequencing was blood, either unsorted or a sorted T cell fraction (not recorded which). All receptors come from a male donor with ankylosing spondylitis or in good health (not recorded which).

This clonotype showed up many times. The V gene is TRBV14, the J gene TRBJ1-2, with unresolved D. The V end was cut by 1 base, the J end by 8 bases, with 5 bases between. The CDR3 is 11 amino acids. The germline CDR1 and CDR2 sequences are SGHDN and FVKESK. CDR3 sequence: CASSQAGGYTF. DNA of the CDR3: TGTGCCAGCAGCCAAGCCGGAGGCTACACCTTC. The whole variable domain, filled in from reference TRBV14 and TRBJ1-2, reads EAGVTQFPSHSVIEKGQTVTLRCDPISGHDNLYWYRRVMGKEIKFLLHFVKESKQDESGMPNNRFLAERTGGTYSTLKVQPAELEDSGVYFCASSQAGGYTFGSGTRLTVV.

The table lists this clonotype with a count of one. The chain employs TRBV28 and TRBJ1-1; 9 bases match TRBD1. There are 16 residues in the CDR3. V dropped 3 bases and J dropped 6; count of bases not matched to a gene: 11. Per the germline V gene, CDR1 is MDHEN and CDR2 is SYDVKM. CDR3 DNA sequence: TGTGCCAGCAGTTTGGTCCCCGGACAGGGGTCATCTGAAGCTTTCTTT. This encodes CASSLVPGQGSSEAFF.

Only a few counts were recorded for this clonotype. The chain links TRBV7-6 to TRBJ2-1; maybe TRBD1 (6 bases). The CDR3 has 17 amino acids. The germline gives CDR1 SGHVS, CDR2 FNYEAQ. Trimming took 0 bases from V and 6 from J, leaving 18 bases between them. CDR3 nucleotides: TGTGCCAGCAGCTTAGCTACAGGGAATTGGGGTAGCAATGAGCAGTTCTTC. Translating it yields CASSLATGNWGSNEQFF. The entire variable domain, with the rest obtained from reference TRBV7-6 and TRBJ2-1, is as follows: GAGVSQSPRYKVTKRGQDVALRCDPISGHVSLYWYRQALGQGPEFLTYFNYEAQQDKSGLPNDRFSAERPEGSISTLTIQRTEQRDSAMYRCASSLATGNWGSNEQFFGPGTRLTVL.

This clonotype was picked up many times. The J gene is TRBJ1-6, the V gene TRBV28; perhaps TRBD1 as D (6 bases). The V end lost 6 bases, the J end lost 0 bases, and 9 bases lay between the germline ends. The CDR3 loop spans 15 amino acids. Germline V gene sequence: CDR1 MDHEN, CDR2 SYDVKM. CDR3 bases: TGTGCCAGCAGGGTGGACAGCTCCTATAATTCACCCCTCCACTTT. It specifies CASRVDSSYNSPLHF.

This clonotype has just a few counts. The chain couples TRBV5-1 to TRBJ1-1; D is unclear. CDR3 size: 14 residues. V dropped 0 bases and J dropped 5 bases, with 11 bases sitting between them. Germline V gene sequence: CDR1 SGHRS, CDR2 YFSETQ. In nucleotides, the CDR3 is TGCGCCAGCAGCTTGGGAGATCTTGGAACTGAAGCTTTCTTT. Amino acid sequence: CASSLGDLGTEAFF. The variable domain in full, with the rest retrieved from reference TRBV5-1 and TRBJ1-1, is KAGVTQTPRYLIKTRGQQVTLSCSPISGHRSVSWYQQTPGQGLQFLFEYFSETQRNKGNFPGRFSGRQFSNSRSEMNVSTLELGDSALYLCASSLGDLGTEAFFGQGTRLTVV.